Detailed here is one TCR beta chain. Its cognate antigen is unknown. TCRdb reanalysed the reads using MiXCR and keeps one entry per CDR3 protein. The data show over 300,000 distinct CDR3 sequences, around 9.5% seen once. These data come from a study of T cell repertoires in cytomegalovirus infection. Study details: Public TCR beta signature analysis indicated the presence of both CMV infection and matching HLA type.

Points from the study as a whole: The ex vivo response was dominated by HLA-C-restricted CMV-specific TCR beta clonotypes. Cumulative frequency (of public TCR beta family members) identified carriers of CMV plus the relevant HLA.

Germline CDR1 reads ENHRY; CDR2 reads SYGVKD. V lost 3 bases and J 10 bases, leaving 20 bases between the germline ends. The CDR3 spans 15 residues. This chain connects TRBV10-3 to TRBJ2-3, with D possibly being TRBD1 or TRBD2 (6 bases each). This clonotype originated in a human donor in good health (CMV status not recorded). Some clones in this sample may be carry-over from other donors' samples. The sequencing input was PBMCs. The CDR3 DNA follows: TGTGCCATCAGTGAAGGCGGGGCGAGCGCAGGGGCGCAGTATTTT. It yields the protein CAISEGGASAGAQYF.